Following are 10 T cell receptor beta chains from one sample sequenced in a study of cytomegalovirus exposure and HLA in healthy donors (TCRdb year 2017). Preparation of the library involved the immunoSEQ multiplex PCR assay. A mixture of 60 forward primers for TCR Vbeta segments and 13 reverse primers for TCR Jbeta segments was used in the multiplex PCR. What TCRdb holds here is the immuneACCESS table cut down to in-frame rearrangements. Part of the clones is not present; checked against another copy, under half of the missing clones reflect an unresolved V gene, and the others are unexplained. For this sample the table gives about 120,000 clones, of which 75% were detected only once. In total, the top ten clones hold 3% to 3.5% of the sample. The sequenced material came from PBMCs. The receptors come from a woman aged 50 to 60 in good health and CMV-seronegative.

This chain links TRBV9 with TRBJ2-1, with TRBD2 matching 9 bases. Germline V gene lookup returns CDR1 SGDLS and CDR2 YYNGEE. J was trimmed by 6 bases and V by 3 bases; bases with no gene match: 4. This CDR3 has 14 amino acids. The CDR3 protein is CASSALAGINEQFF. In DNA form, the CDR3 reads TGTGCCAGCAGCGCGCTAGCGGGGATCAATGAGCAGTTCTTC.

This chain connects TRBV6-4 to TRBJ2-1; 11 bases line up with TRBD1. The CDR3 contains 15 residues. Germline V gene sequence: CDR1 MRHNA, CDR2 SNTAGT. V lost 3 bases and J lost 8; bases outside the gene matches: 6. The CDR3 region is CASSDGQGAGYEQFF. The DNA of the CDR3 is TGTGCCAGCAGTGATGGACAGGGGGCGGGTTATGAGCAGTTCTTC.

The chain has TRBV10-3 and TRBJ1-1, with D unresolved. CDR1 and CDR2 from the germline V gene are ENHRY and SYGVKD. V lost 3 bases, J lost 8 bases, and 16 bases lay in between. This CDR3 is built from 14 residues. The CDR3, as DNA: TGTGCCATCAGTGACCCCAGGCAATCCTTCGAAGCTTTCTTT. It encodes CAISDPRQSFEAFF.

V usage is TRBV4-1 and J usage is TRBJ2-1; D is unresolved. Germline CDR1 and CDR2: MGHRA and YSYEKL. V was pared by 0 bases and J by 6 bases, with 12 bases between. This CDR3 contains 15 residues. Written as DNA, the CDR3 is TGCGCCAGCAGCCAAGATCAGGTGACAATCAATGAGCAGTTCTTC. Residues: CASSQDQVTINEQFF.

This clone was observed a few times. V gene TRBV28 combines with J gene TRBJ1-4; D possibly corresponds to TRBD1 (5 bases). The germline CDR1 and CDR2 sequences are MDHEN and SYDVKM. V lost 4 bases, J lost 0 bases, and 18 bases lay in between. There are 18 residues in the CDR3. CDR3 amino acids: CASSSPTEPFATNEKLFF. For the CDR3, the DNA is TGTGCCAGCAGTTCCCCGACAGAACCGTTTGCAACTAATGAAAAACTGTTTTTT.

This rearrangement joins TRBV19 to TRBJ1-4; TRBD1 is a possible D gene (6 bases). V lost 5 bases and J 6 bases, leaving 13 bases between the germline ends. Germline-derived CDR1 and CDR2 are LNHDA and SQIVND (reference sequence). This CDR3 is 14 amino acids long. The DNA for the CDR3 is TGTGCCAGTAGTTCAGGGGTGGATGATGAAAAACTGTTTTTT. Amino acids: CASSSGVDDEKLFF.

The gene calls are TRBV10-3 and TRBJ1-2, with 7 bases lining up with TRBD1. Germline trimming cut 3 bases from V and 5 bases from J; bases unmatched to any gene: 12. The CDR3 sequence is 16 residues long. CDR1 and CDR2 (germline): ENHRY, SYGVKD. CDR3 loop: CAISDGTDYQPYGYTF. The CDR3 coding sequence is TGTGCCATCAGTGATGGGACAGATTATCAACCTTATGGCTACACCTTC.

The chain combines TRBV30 with TRBJ2-1, with 9 bases aligning to TRBD2. There are 14 residues in the CDR3. Losses at the gene ends were 2 bases for V and 8 bases for J; bases not matched to a gene: 7. CDR1 GTSNPN and CDR2 SVGIG come from the germline V gene (reference sequence). CDR3 region: CAWSPGVAGDEQFF. The CDR3 DNA follows: TGTGCCTGGAGTCCCGGGGTAGCGGGAGATGAGCAGTTCTTC.

The chain joins TRBV4-1 to TRBJ1-1; D gene uncertain. Germline values: CDR1 MGHRA, CDR2 YSYEKL. V dropped 1 base and J dropped 1 base, with 13 bases sitting between them. This CDR3 has 16 amino acids. The CDR3 DNA reads as TGCGCCAGCAGCCAAGTAACAGTTACAAGGAACACTGAAGCTTTCTTT. Its translation is CASSQVTVTRNTEAFF.

A word on this clone: The sample holds other DNA sequences that translate to the same CDR3. The chain uses TRBV18 and TRBJ1-1, with TRBD1 matching 8 bases. J gave up 0 bases and V 3 bases, and 0 bases lay outside the gene matches. The CDR3 contains 14 residues. Germline V gives CDR1 KGHSH, CDR2 LQKENI. In DNA form, the CDR3 reads TGTGCCAGCTCACCGGGACAGGTGAACACTGAAGCTTTCTTT. It translates to CASSPGQVNTEAFF.